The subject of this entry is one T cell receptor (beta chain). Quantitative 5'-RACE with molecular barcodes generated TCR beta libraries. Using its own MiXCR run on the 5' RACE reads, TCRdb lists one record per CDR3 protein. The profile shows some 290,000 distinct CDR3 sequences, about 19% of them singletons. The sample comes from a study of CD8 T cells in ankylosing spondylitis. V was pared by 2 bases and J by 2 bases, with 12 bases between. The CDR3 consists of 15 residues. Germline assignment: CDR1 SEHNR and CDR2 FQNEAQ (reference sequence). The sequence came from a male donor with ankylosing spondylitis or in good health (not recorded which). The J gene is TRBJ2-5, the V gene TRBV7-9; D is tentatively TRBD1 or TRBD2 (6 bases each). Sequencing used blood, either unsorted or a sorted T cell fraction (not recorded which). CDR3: CASSLWGARQETQYF. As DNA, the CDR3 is TGTGCCAGCAGCTTATGGGGGGCGCGGCAAGAGACCCAGTACTTC. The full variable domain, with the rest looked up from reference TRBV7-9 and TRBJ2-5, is DTGVSQNPRHKITKRGQNVTFRCDPISEHNRLYWYRQTLGQGPEFLTYFQNEAQLEKSRLLSDRFSAERPKGSFSTLEIQRTEQGDSAMYLCASSLWGARQETQYFGPGTRLLVL.